This entry features one TCR beta chain sequence. Original processing methods: Amplifying reference gene primers gave estimates of nucleated cell counts. Data came from immunoSEQ multiplex PCR; TCRdb stores just in-frame clones and leaves some out. V and J calls and clone size are those listed in that table; D and trimming were worked out from the DNA. The data show about 220,000 clones, with about 80% seen just once and roughly 3% held by the top ten. The record originates from a study of blood T cell repertoires in COVID-19. For the study at large: Collection of acute and convalescent COVID-19 samples took place in the United States, Italy and Spain. PBMCs, B-cell-depleted T cells, or T cells were the source of the cDNA or gDNA that made up the material.

This CDR3 is built from 15 residues. V trimming: 7 bases; J trimming: 3 bases; junction bases outside the gene matches: 8. From germline, CDR1 is ENHRY and CDR2 SYGVKD. Sequencing input: peripheral blood. The sequence came from a woman aged 30 to 39 who had recovered from COVID-19. The V call is TRBV10-3, the J call TRBJ2-2; 7 positions match TRBD2. The CDR3 here is CAINRGGSDTGELFF. CDR3 nucleotide sequence: TGTGCCATCAACCGCGGCGGGAGCGACACCGGGGAGCTGTTTTTT.